Listed below are T cell receptor beta chains from one sample, sequenced in a study of T cell repertoires in cytomegalovirus infection. These TCRs are of unknown antigen specificity. TCRdb re-derived calls from the reads in MiXCR, one entry per CDR3 protein. Of about half a million distinct CDR3 sequences detected, around a third appear once; the ten largest clones hold roughly 15%. Material: cultured PBMCs, obtained from culture after CMV antigen stimulation. The receptors were sampled from a human donor in good health (CMV status not recorded). Some clones in this sample may be carry-over from other donors' samples. Each CDR3 is given without its conserved first and last residue. A D gene is named only where the DNA matches it firmly. Rows may omit the clone size; those that give it use once, few, many or a size class.

>-|TRBJ2-7|TRBD2|TRBV7-6
ASSETSSFSTYEQY
>few|TRBJ2-1|-|TRBV7-6
ASSLLQYNEQF
>-|TRBJ2-1|TRBD2|TRBV6-1
ASSDGTSWFEQF
>-|TRBJ1-2|TRBD1|TRBV3-1
ASSQTGSGYGYT
>many|TRBJ2-2|TRBD2|TRBV7-8
ASSLARGGIGTGELF
>-|TRBJ2-1|-|TRBV11-2
ASSLNRDEQF
>-|TRBJ1-2|-|TRBV6-5
ASSYSNKGPYGYT
>-|TRBJ2-7|-|TRBV6-1
ASSELGEQY
>few|TRBJ2-1|-|TRBV5-6
ASSLGPRRF
>-|TRBJ1-4|-|TRBV7-2
ASSRLGAPEKLF
>-|TRBJ2-1|-|TRBV6-5
ASSYSRLAPWNEQF
>-|TRBJ2-3|TRBD2|TRBV9
ASSVASSGATDTQY
>-|TRBJ2-1|-|TRBV30
AWSVRYSSSYNEQF
>-|TRBJ2-1|TRBD2|TRBV20-1
SARLAEDLSSYNEQF
>many|TRBJ2-6|TRBD1|TRBV7-2
ASSSGGSGANVLT
>many|TRBJ2-3|-|TRBV28
ASSLGGASTDTQY
>-|TRBJ1-2|-|TRBV20-1
SARDHWTSNYGYT
>few|TRBJ1-2|-|TRBV4-1
ASSQDLGYT
>many|TRBJ2-5|-|TRBV7-2
ASSLEGWGETQY
>-|TRBJ2-3|-|TRBV6-5
ASSQAMSRAGILDTQY
>-|TRBJ1-2|-|TRBV27
ASSLSGGVNYGYT
>-|TRBJ1-2|-|TRBV7-2
ASSLGANPNYGYT
>few|TRBJ2-1|TRBD2|TRBV19
ASSPVGVGLAGNEQF
>few|TRBJ2-1|-|TRBV19
ASSILGTQRAYNEQF
>-|TRBJ2-1|-|TRBV6-2/TRBV6-3
ASSHTAATGEQF
>-|TRBJ2-3|TRBD2|TRBV5-8
ASSFSSSGRANTQY
>few|TRBJ2-6|-|TRBV5-1
ASSLGQISGANVLT
>few|TRBJ1-1|-|TRBV12-3/TRBV12-4
ASSPAGNTEAF
>-|TRBJ2-2|-|TRBV4-1
ASSQGREGGRDTGELF